This TCR beta chain was observed in a study of T-cell reconstitution after alpha-beta-depleted transplantation in children. Losses at the gene ends were 6 bases for V and 6 bases for J; bases not matched to a gene: 9. The CDR3 consists of 14 residues. It was with unique molecular identifiers that the TCRbeta library was prepared. TCRdb reprocessed the PCR reads via MiXCR and lists one record per CDR3 protein. The sample shows a few hundred thousand distinct CDR3 sequences, around 10% of them seen only once. This clonotype was seen at least ten times. Its antigen remains unknown. Study-level results: Recipient T cells and thymic progenitors that survived gave rise to the high TCRbeta diversity observed at day 60 in some patients. It was newly produced T cells that mostly accounted for T-cell counts and diversity one year after transplant. Two months or so post-transplant, alpha-beta T cells reportedly derived from several hundred expanded graft clones.

The receptor comes from a boy younger than two with acute myeloid leukemia, due to receive a stem cell transplant. Material: PBMCs, obtained before TCRalphabeta/CD19-depleted stem cell transplant. The chain couples TRBV12-3 or TRBV12-4 to TRBJ2-7; 9 bases are shared with TRBD1. CDR3 sequence reads: CASSPTGGWSEQYF. DNA of the CDR3: TGTGCCAGCAGCCCCACAGGGGGCTGGAGCGAGCAGTACTTC.